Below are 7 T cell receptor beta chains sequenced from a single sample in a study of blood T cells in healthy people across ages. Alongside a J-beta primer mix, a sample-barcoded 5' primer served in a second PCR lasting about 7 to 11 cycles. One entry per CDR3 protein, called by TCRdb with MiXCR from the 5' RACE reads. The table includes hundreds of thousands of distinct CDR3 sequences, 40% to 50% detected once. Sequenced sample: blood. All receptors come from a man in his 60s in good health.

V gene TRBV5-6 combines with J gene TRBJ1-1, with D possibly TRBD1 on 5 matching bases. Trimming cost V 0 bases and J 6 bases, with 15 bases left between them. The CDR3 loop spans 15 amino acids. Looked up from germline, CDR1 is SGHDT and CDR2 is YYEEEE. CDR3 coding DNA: TGTGCCAGCAGCTTGGCTGGTTTTGGAGGGGCTGAAGCTTTCTTT. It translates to CASSLAGFGGAEAFF.

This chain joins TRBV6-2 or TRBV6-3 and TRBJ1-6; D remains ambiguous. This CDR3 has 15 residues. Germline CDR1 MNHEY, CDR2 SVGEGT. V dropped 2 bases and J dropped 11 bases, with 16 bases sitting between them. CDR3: CASSYGSLGYPPLHF. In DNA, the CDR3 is TGTGCCAGCAGTTACGGCTCCCTGGGCTATCCACCCCTCCACTTT.

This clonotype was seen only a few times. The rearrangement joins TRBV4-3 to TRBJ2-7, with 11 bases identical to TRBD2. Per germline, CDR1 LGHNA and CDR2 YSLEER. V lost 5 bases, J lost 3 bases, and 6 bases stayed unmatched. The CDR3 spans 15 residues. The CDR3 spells CASSVGTSGNYEQYF. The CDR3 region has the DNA TGCGCCAGCAGCGTCGGGACTAGCGGAAACTACGAGCAGTACTTC.

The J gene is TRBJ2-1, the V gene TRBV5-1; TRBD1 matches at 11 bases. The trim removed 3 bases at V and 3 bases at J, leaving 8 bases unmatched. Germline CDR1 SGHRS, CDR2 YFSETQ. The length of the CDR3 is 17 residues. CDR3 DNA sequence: TGCGCCAGCAGCTCAGGGACAGGGGGTTCCTTCTACAATGAGCAGTTCTTC. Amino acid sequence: CASSSGTGGSFYNEQFF.

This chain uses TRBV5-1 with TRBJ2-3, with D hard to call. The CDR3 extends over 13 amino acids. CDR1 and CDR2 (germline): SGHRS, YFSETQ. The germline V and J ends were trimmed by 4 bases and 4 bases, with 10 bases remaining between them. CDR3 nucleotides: TGCGCCAGCAGCCTCCAGAGGTCAGATACGCAGTATTTT. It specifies CASSLQRSDTQYF.

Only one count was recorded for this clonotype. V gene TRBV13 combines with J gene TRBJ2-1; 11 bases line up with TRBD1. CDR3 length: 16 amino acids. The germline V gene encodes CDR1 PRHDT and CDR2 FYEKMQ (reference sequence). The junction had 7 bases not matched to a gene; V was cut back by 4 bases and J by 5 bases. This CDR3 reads CASSWGQGGKNNEQFF. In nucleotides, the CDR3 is TGTGCCAGCAGCTGGGGACAGGGGGGCAAAAACAATGAGCAGTTCTTC. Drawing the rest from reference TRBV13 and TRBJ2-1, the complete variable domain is AAGVIQSPRHLIKEKRETATLKCYPIPRHDTVYWYQQGPGQDPQFLISFYEKMQSDKGSIPDRFSAQQFSDYHSELNMSSLELGDSALYFCASSWGQGGKNNEQFFGPGTRLTVL.

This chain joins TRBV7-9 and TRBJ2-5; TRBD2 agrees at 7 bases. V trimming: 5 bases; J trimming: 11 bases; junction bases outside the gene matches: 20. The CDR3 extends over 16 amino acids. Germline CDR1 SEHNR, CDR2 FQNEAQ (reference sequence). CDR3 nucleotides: TGTGCCAGCAGCCGAGAGGGAGGGTGGAAGGTCAATGAGCAGTACTTC. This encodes CASSREGGWKVNEQYF.